This T cell receptor beta chain is drawn from a study of shared clonotypes between healthy human individuals (dated by TCRdb to about 2020). As for the study more broadly: The cohort included three men and a couple of women between 18 and 49 years of age. For each donor, CD4 naive and CD4 memory were each given three plates, CD8 naive was given two plates, and CD8 memory was given one plate. To estimate repertoire size and how much clonotype sharing occurs between individuals, the study deeply sequenced the blood TCR repertoires of 4 to 6 healthy adults. Different laboratories and diverse techniques were used to prepare libraries and sequence TCR repertoires, to increase sequencing depth and limit assay-specific biases. Leukapheresis yielded between about 0.8 and 8.9 billion PBMCs per donor. Overall study outcomes, separate from this receptor: Larger estimated clonotype richness was generally found for naive subsets than for memory subsets. Because the study included a small number of donors, the genetic and exposure-history diversity represented was limited. Higher generation probabilities were observed for clonotypes shared by all four sorted-subset donors than for non-shared clonotypes. Pairwise subsampling led to the expectation that sequencing depth would affect the degree of clonotype sharing among donors. Only blood was sampled, and tissue TCR repertoires likely differ from those in blood. Across a handful of donors, approximately 4.6% of naive CD4, 3.5% of naive CD8, 2.3% of memory CD4, and under 0.45% of memory CD8 clonotypes were shared. Even with the large sequencing depth, rarefaction of the sorted-subset datasets indicated that sequencing was incomplete.

Using the deep immunoSEQ assay, TCR CDR3 regions were amplified from genomic DNA by multiplex PCR. Extracted genomic DNA from each cell subset was distributed evenly across all wells of several immunoSEQ 96-well plates, and each plate was treated as a replicate. Each replicate PCR for sorted subsets received approximately 200 ng genomic DNA, equal to roughly 33,000 T cell genomes. Purified libraries were measured with a Qubit 3.0 fluorometer, size-checked on a Bioanalyzer 2100, and measured again with the KAPA Library Quantification kit. Every immunoSEQ 96-well plate was sequenced on a dedicated single-read 150-cycle Illumina NextSeq 550 flow cell. Turning to the authors' computational methods: Because only junctional sequences without quality scores were contained in the immunoSEQ output, filtering matching that applied to full-length reads could not be performed. To assign V/J genes and CDR3, sequences were annotated using PyIR, a Python wrapper for IgBLAST v1.9, with IMGT germline references. Reads were filtered out if the reads had weak V/J assignments (E-value above 1e-6), no CDR3, stop codons, out-of-frame junctions, or ambiguous translated residues. V3J clonotypes were defined as sequences sharing an identical inferred V gene, J gene, and CDR3 amino acid sequence. Percentage overlap between repertoires was calculated by dividing the number of shared unique clonotypes by the size of the smaller repertoire. Repertoire richness was assessed with RTK rarefaction, the Chao1 estimator, and Recon v2.1 estimates of unobserved clonotypes. For all TCRbeta clonotypes obtained by the gDNA method from a few donors, generation probabilities were computed with OLGA. TCRdb's version of the immuneACCESS table is confined to in-frame rearrangements and falls short of the full clone set. An unresolved V gene accounts for under half of the shortfall where checked; the remainder is of unknown origin. Clone size and V and J calls were adopted from that table, with D and trimming inferred from the DNA. A total of around 2,000,000 clones appear in this sample, 90% to 95% of them only once. The ten largest clones add up to 0.13% of the sample.

The donors were healthy, HIV-negative adults with no recently reported acute infections or vaccinations. All donors were Caucasian adults living in Nashville, Tennessee, USA. CD4+ T cells were enriched by magnetic negative selection; naive cells were then positively selected on CD45RA, and the negative fraction formed the memory subset. Blood was collected by leukapheresis, and PBMCs were isolated by Ficoll-Histopaque density gradient centrifugation and then cryopreserved in liquid nitrogen vapor phase. Analytical flow cytometry was used to check the purity and quantity of each magnetically sorted T cell population. From each sorted fraction, genomic DNA was isolated and quantified by UV absorbance on a Nanodrop 2000c. Trimming takes 8 bases from V and 0 bases from J, and the germline ends sit 10 bases apart. For CDR1 and CDR2, the germline V gene (reference sequence) lists MNHNY and SVGAGI. Its CDR3 holds 13 amino acids, cysteine through phenylalanine. The sequence is cut down to CDR3 DNA, 39 bases in frame from base 1.

Turning to this clone: Its binding antigen is unknown. Base quality data are lacking; no much larger clone is found one base away.

The sample comprised naive CD4+ T cells sorted from blood. In the paper's terms, the cell subset or site label means: CD45RA+ positively selected. Recombination joined TRBV6-6 with TRBJ1-1; no confident D gene assignment can be made. The source is a young man in good health. The nucleotide sequence is given as TGTGCCAGCCTGATGGGGATGAACACTGAAGCTTTCTTT. Its translation is CASLMGMNTEAFF.